Each of the 5 T cell receptor beta chains below was sequenced from the same sample in a study of T cells in tumors after PD-1 blockade. The assay was immunoSEQ multiplex PCR, and TCRdb's table has in-frame clones only and misses some. This table holds some 66,000 clones, less than 85% found once. The sequencing here drew on PBMCs, taken after anti-PD-1 treatment. The receptors come from a human donor with basal cell carcinoma.

The chain combines TRBV9 with TRBJ2-1; unclear D gene. Germline V gene sequence: CDR1 SGDLS, CDR2 YYNGEE. V gave up 0 bases and J gave up 7 bases, with 5 bases separating them. The CDR3 loop spans 12 amino acids. DNA for the CDR3: TGTGCCAGCAGCGTAGGGCTTAATGAGCAGTTCTTC. It codes for CASSVGLNEQFF.

The chain uses TRBV30 and TRBJ1-3; D not resolved. The ends were cut back, 1 base at V and 0 bases at J, with 7 bases in the middle. In germline, CDR1 is GTSNPN, CDR2 SVGIG (reference sequence). CDR3 length equals 14 residues. The CDR3 here is CAWSDFSSGNTIYF. Here the CDR3 DNA reads TGTGCCTGGAGTGACTTTTCCTCTGGAAACACCATATATTTT. The full variable domain, completed using reference TRBV30 and TRBJ1-3, is SQTIHQWPATLVQPVGSPLSLECTVEGTSNPNLYWYRQAAGRGLQLLFYSVGIGQISSEVPQNLSASRPQDRQFILSSKKLLLSDSGFYLCAWSDFSSGNTIYFGEGSWLTVV.

CDR3 nucleotide sequence: TGTGCCAGCAGCGTAGGGGCCGGTGGAAACTACGAGCAGTACTTC. Its protein product is CASSVGAGGNYEQYF. V usage is TRBV9 and J usage is TRBJ2-7; no clear D. This CDR3 is built from 15 residues. The V gene's germline CDR1 is SGDLS and CDR2 YYNGEE. V was pared by 0 bases and J by 3 bases, with 13 bases between.

A word on this clone: Other DNA sequences within the sample encode an identical CDR3. J is TRBJ2-7 and V is TRBV4-1, with D possibly matching TRBD2 (5 bases). The CDR3 sequence is 14 residues long. Germline assignment: CDR1 MGHRA and CDR2 YSYEKL. V lost 3 bases and J 0 bases, leaving 9 bases between the germline ends. The CDR3, as DNA: TGCGCCAGCAGCCAGAGGACTGGCTCCTACGAGCAGTACTTC. It is translated as CASSQRTGSYEQYF.

The J gene is TRBJ2-6, the V gene TRBV27, with 10 bases identical to TRBD1. The CDR3 is made up of 17 amino acids. Germline assignment: CDR1 MNHEY and CDR2 SMNVEV (reference sequence). Trimming took 6 bases from V and 2 from J; bases not matched to a gene: 7. CDR3 region: CASSMGQGMAGANVLTF. The CDR3, as DNA: TGTGCCAGCAGCATGGGACAGGGGATGGCTGGGGCCAACGTCCTGACTTTC.